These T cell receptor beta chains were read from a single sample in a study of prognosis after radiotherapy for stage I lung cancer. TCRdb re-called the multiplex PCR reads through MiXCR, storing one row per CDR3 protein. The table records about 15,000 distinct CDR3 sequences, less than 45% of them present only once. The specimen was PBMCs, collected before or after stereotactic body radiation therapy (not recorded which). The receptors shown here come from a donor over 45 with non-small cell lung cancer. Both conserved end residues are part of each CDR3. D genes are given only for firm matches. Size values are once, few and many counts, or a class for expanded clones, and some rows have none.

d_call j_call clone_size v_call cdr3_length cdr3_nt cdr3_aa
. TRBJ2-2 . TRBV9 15 TGTGCCAGAAGCGTAAGCCAGGCACACACCGGGGAGCTGTTTTTT CARSVSQAHTGELFF
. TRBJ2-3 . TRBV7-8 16 TGTTCCAGCAGCTTAGCGCTGGACACGGGCCCAGATACGCAGTATTTT CSSSLALDTGPDTQYF
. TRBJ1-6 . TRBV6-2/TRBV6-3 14 TGTGCCAGCACCCGACGGGCAGGGGATTCACCCCTCCACTTT CASTRRAGDSPLHF
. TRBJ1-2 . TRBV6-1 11 TGTGCCAGCAGTGGGGTGGGTGTCTACACCTTC CASSGVGVYTF
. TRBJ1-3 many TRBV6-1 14 TGTGCCACCTGTCTTGGGGCCGCTGGAAACACCATATATTTT CATCLGAAGNTIYF
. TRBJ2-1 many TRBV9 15 TGTGCCAGCAGCGTAAAGGGGGAGGGTGTCGATGAGCAGTTCTTC CASSVKGEGVDEQFF
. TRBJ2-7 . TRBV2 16 TGTGCCAGCAGTGATGCTCGGGGCGGGTGGTCCTACGAGCAGTACTTC CASSDARGGWSYEQYF
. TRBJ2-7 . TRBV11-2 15 TGTGCCAGAAGTCCGGGACGGCGCTTGAGGGACGAGCAGTACTTC CARSPGRRLRDEQYF
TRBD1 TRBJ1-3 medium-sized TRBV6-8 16 TGTGCCAGCACCCGACAGGGCCTTACCTCTGGAAACACCATATATTTT CASTRQGLTSGNTIYF
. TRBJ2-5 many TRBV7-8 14 TGTGCCAGCAGCTTAGGAACTAACCAAGAGACCCAGTACTTC CASSLGTNQETQYF
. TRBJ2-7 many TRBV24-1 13 TGTGCCACCAGTGACCCCCCTTCTTACGAGCAGTACTTC CATSDPPSYEQYF
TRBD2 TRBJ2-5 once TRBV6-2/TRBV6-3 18 TGTGCCAGCAGGGCGACCGGGACATCTTTAGCGGGAGGAGAGACCCAGTACTTC CASRATGTSLAGGETQYF
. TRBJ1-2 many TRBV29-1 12 TGCAGCGTTGCACATACCAGCACGGGCTACACCTTC CSVAHTSTGYTF
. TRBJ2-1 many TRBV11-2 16 TGTGCCAGCAGCTCTTTAGGCCGGGGCCGAGGAAATGAGCAGTTCTTC CASSSLGRGRGNEQFF
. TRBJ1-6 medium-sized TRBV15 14 TGTGCCACCAGCAGTACAGGGACTAATTCACCCCTCCACTTT CATSSTGTNSPLHF
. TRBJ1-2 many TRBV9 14 TGTGCCAGCAGCGTACACAGCAGCCCCTATGGCTACACCTTC CASSVHSSPYGYTF
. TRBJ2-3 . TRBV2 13 TGTGCCAGCAGTGGGAGGCCGATGTTGACGCAGTATTTT CASSGRPMLTQYF
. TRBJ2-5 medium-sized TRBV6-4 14 TGTGCCAGCAGTGAAGGGATGGGGAAAAAGACCCAGTACTTC CASSEGMGKKTQYF
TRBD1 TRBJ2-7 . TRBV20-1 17 TGCAGTGCTAGAACCGGACAGGGTGGAGGCTTTTCTTACGAGAAGTACTTC CSARTGQGGGFSYEKYF
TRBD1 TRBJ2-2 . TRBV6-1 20 TGTGCCAGCATAAACCCCGGGGCAGGGGGCATTCTCGCGAACACTTGGGAGCTGTTTTTT CASINPGAGGILANTWELFF
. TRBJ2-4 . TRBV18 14 TGTGCCAGCTCACCACCCTCAAGGGGGAACATTCAGTACTTC CASSPPSRGNIQYF
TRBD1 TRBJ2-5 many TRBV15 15 TGTGCCACCAGCAGCGTGGGACAGCCTCAAGAGACCCAGTACTTC CATSSVGQPQETQYF
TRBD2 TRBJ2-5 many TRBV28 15 TGTGCCAACCCAAAACCAAAGCGGGACTTTGAGACCCAGTACTTC CANPKPKRDFETQYF
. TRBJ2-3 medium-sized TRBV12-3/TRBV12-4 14 TGTGCCAGCAGCCGAGATCCGGACCGGCATACGCAGTATTTT CASSRDPDRHTQYF
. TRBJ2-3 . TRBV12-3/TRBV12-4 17 TGTGCCAGTAGTTGGCGGGGGACAGCAAACTCCACAGATACGCAGTATTTT CASSWRGTANSTDTQYF
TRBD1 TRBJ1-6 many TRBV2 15 TGTGCCAGCAGGGCTACAGGGGGTTCGAATTCACCCCTCCACTTT CASRATGGSNSPLHF